The 3 T cell receptor beta chains reported below all come from one sample, sequenced in a study of tissue T cells after allogeneic stem cell transplantation (dated by TCRdb to the early 2020s). The time point label corresponds to: mouse harvest day 7 after allogeneic transplant. Mouse grafts combined 10^7 T-cell-depleted bone marrow cells with 10^6 splenic CD5+ T cells, given via tail vein injection. The library was generated by the immunoSEQ multiplex PCR assay. In TCRdb, the immuneACCESS table is reduced to in-frame sequences with V and J assigned. These tables do not hold every clone; where another copy was compared, an unresolved V gene accounts for under half, and the others remain unexplained. The sample table lists thousands of clones, about 50% of them with a count of one. The leading ten clones occupy roughly 12% of the sample. The specimen was lymph node tissue. The receptor set was obtained from a female BALB/c mouse given C57BL/6 T cells with graft-versus-host disease after an allogeneic hematopoietic cell transplant.

This clone was recorded only once. Gene names refer to mouse genes. The sequenced fragment ends 1 residue before the CDR3 boundary, so the rest is inferred from the germline J gene. This chain connects TRBV31 to TRBJ1-4; TRBD1 matches 11 bases. V was pared by 0 bases and J by 7 bases, with 4 bases of the junction left unmatched. CDR1 and CDR2 from the germline V gene are GKSSPN and SITVG. The CDR3 extends over 15 amino acids. Incomplete CDR3 DNA: TGTGCCTGGAGTCTACGGACAGGGGGCGGCGAAAGATTATTT. As protein: CAWSLRTGGGERLF. The full CDR3 protein reads CAWSLRTGGGERLFF.

A note on this clone: Each gene name is a mouse one. The read is 1 residue too short to cover the CDR3 end, so that end is filled in from the germline J gene. The rearrangement links TRBV26 to TRBJ2-2; D may be TRBD1 (5 bases). Between the trimmed V and J ends, which lost 2 bases and 2 bases, there was a span of 6 bases. The CDR3 extends over 14 amino acids. CDR1 is KGHPV, CDR2 FQNQEV, per germline (reference sequence). The CDR3 DNA, read in part, is TGTGCCAGCAGTCTGCCAGGGAACACCGGGCAGCTCTAC. It yields the protein CASSLPGNTGQLY. The CDR3, in full, reads CASSLPGNTGQLYF.

This clone was picked up a small number of times. The gene names given are mouse names. The read ends 1 residue shy of where the CDR3 ends; the end is completed using the germline J gene. The chain joins TRBV23 to TRBJ2-4; the tabulated D call, TRBD1, remains unverified against the DNA. This CDR3 region has 12 residues. CDR1 is KGHTA and CDR2 is FQNQQP in the germline V gene. The CDR3 bases that were read are TGCTCCAGCAGTCAGAACAAAAACACCTTGTAC. Amino acid sequence: CSSSQNKNTLY. The whole CDR3 is CSSSQNKNTLYF.